This T cell receptor beta chain emerged from a study of cytomegalovirus exposure and HLA in healthy donors. PCR primers comprised 60 Vbeta and 13 Jbeta primers. The protocol was immunoSEQ multiplex PCR, while the TCRdb copy is restricted to in-frame clones and leaves out a portion. The table includes about 220,000 clones, 75% to 90% detected once. Study-wide points: In an earlier analysis, most TCR beta V segments were productive about 87% or about 30% of the time. Among TCR beta chains of equal frequency, HLA-associated ones were more clonally expanded in a later analysis. The dataset shows that most TCR sequences were rare, while some public TCRs occurred in many donors.

The V and J ends lost 0 bases and 4 bases, in that order; junction bases with no gene match: 6. CDR3 length: 16 residues. Germline V gene data show CDR1 as SGHRS and CDR2 as YFSETQ. Regarding this clone: The antigen is not known.

The sample taken for sequencing was PBMCs. The TCR comes from a boy aged 2 to 10 in good health and CMV-seronegative. The V gene is TRBV5-1, the J gene TRBJ2-3; 9 bases line up with TRBD1. CDR3 in DNA: TGCGCCAGCAGCTTGGTGACAGGGGGAATGGCAGATACGCAGTATTTT. It yields the protein CASSLVTGGMADTQYF.